These 32 T cell receptor beta chains share one sample of origin, sequenced in a study of blood T cell repertoires in COVID-19 (dated by TCRdb to about 2020). The library was obtained by the immunoSEQ multiplex PCR assay. TCRdb limited this immuneACCESS table to in-frame rearrangements with V and J called. A share of clones is missing; checked studies link under half to unresolved V genes, and the rest is unexplained. In all, the sample holds around 150,000 clones, and roughly 80% of those were seen once. The ten largest account for about 10% of the sample. Sequencing input: PBMCs or T cells enriched from blood (not recorded which). Source of these receptors: a man in his forties or fifties who had recovered from COVID-19.

The chain carries TRBV28 and TRBJ1-2; 8 positions match TRBD1. V was clipped by 7 bases and J by 5 bases; unmatched bases: 9. Germline V lookup: CDR1 MDHEN, CDR2 SYDVKM. CDR3 length: 14 amino acids. In DNA form, the CDR3 reads TGTGCCAGCAAGATAGGGACAGGCCCATATGGCTACACCTTC. It codes for CASKIGTGPYGYTF.

This clone was detected only once. The chain recombines TRBV28 with TRBJ1-1; tentatively, D is TRBD1 (6 bases). This CDR3 has 15 amino acids. V was shortened by 5 bases and J by 6 bases, with 19 bases between the two germline ends. The germline V gene has CDR1 MDHEN and CDR2 SYDVKM. The DNA for the CDR3 is TGTGCCAGCAGTCTGTTTGGGGGCCCTAGCCCTGAAGCTTTCTTT. It specifies CASSLFGGPSPEAFF. The full variable domain, completed using reference TRBV28 and TRBJ1-1, is DVKVTQSSRYLVKRTGEKVFLECVQDMDHENMFWYRQDPGLGLRLIYFSYDVKMKEKGDIPEGYSVSREKKERFSLILESASTNQTSMYLCASSLFGGPSPEAFFGQGTRLTVV.

The chain couples TRBV27 to TRBJ1-6; tentatively, D is TRBD1 (6 bases). Germline assignment: CDR1 MNHEY and CDR2 SMNVEV (reference sequence). Trimming left V 6 bases short and J 7 bases short, with 13 bases between. This CDR3 comprises 14 residues. CDR3: CASRPGQPNSPLHF. CDR3 sequence (DNA): TGTGCCAGCAGACCGGGACAACCAAATTCACCCCTCCACTTT.

The chain is built from TRBV4-1 and TRBJ2-1; possible D gene TRBD2, 6 bases. Germline-derived CDR1 and CDR2 are MGHRA and YSYEKL. This CDR3 contains 15 residues. V was clipped by 1 base and J by 4 bases, with 11 bases between them. Here the CDR3 reads CASSQAQAGYNEQFF. Here the CDR3 DNA reads TGCGCCAGCAGCCAAGCTCAGGCGGGGTACAATGAGCAGTTCTTC.

The chain recombines TRBV7-3 with TRBJ2-1; D gene ambiguous. The germline gives CDR1 SGHTA, CDR2 FQGTGA. CDR3 length: 15 residues. V gave up 2 bases and J gave up 6 bases, with 14 bases separating them. CDR3 residues: CASSLVGASSNEQFF. CDR3 nucleotides: TGTGCCAGCAGCTTAGTTGGAGCCAGCAGCAATGAGCAGTTCTTC.

The chain uses TRBV21-1 and TRBJ1-1. TRBV21-1 is shown as a pseudogene. The CDR3 consists of 17 residues. The CDR3 spells CASSIAPPGGLGTEAFF. For the CDR3, the DNA is TGTGCCAGCAGCATCGCCCCCCCCGGGGGGTTGGGCACTGAAGCTTTCTTT.

The rearrangement links TRBV7-2 to TRBJ1-3, with a tentative D call TRBD1 (6 bases). CDR3 length equals 17 residues. V dropped 5 bases and J dropped 2 bases, with 19 bases sitting between them. Germline CDR1 reads SGHTA; CDR2 reads FQGNSA. CDR3 sequence reads: CASSPQRNRVAGNTIYF. The CDR3 DNA sequence: TGTGCCAGCAGCCCACAACGCAACAGGGTTGCTGGAAACACCATATATTTT.

The gene calls are TRBV24-1 and TRBJ2-1; 7 bases are shared with TRBD1. V shed 3 bases, J shed 8 bases, and the junction held 6 bases outside the gene matches. Germline V gene lookup returns CDR1 KGHDR and CDR2 SFDVKD. The CDR3 covers 14 residues. CDR3 loop: CATSDPDRAHEQFF. CDR3 DNA sequence: TGTGCCACCAGTGATCCTGACAGGGCCCATGAGCAGTTCTTC.

The chain carries TRBV20-1 and TRBJ2-1; D is undetermined. The ends were cut back, 6 bases at V and 6 bases at J, with 9 bases in the middle. The CDR3 is 11 residues long. Germline lookup yields CDR1 DFQATT and CDR2 SNEGSKA (reference sequence). The DNA for the CDR3 is TGCAGTGCCGCCAACAGCAATGAGCAGTTCTTC. Amino acids: CSAANSNEQFF.

V gene TRBV12-3 or TRBV12-4 combines with J gene TRBJ1-3, with D maybe TRBD1 (5 bases). The CDR3 runs 11 residues. Between the trimmed V and J ends, which lost 6 bases and 10 bases, there was a span of 10 bases. CDR3 nucleotides: TGTGCCAGCAGCCTACCAGGGACCATATATTTT. It encodes CASSLPGTIYF.

The chain carries TRBV13 and TRBJ2-2; unclear D gene. Trimming removed 4 bases from V and 3 bases from J, with 9 bases in between. The CDR3 covers 14 residues. From germline, CDR1 is PRHDT and CDR2 FYEKMQ (reference sequence). DNA of the CDR3: TGTGCCAGCAGCTGGAGACTCGACACCGGGGAGCTGTTTTTT. This codes for CASSWRLDTGELFF. Full variable domain (rest looked up from reference TRBV13 and TRBJ2-2): AAGVIQSPRHLIKEKRETATLKCYPIPRHDTVYWYQQGPGQDPQFLISFYEKMQSDKGSIPDRFSAQQFSDYHSELNMSSLELGDSALYFCASSWRLDTGELFFGEGSRLTVL.

The V and J genes are TRBV30 and TRBJ1-2; 7 nucleotides align to TRBD1. There are 14 residues in the CDR3. Germline V lookup: CDR1 GTSNPN, CDR2 SVGIG (reference sequence). The junction had 9 bases not matched to a gene; V was cut back by 4 bases and J by 4 bases. This chain's CDR3 is CAWNRQGPGYGYTF. The CDR3 nucleotides are TGTGCCTGGAACAGACAGGGACCGGGCTATGGCTACACCTTC.

J is TRBJ1-4 and V is TRBV27, with 10 bases identical to TRBD1. The CDR3 has 17 residues. The V and J ends lost 2 bases and 5 bases, in that order; junction bases with no gene match: 8. CDR1 MNHEY and CDR2 SMNVEV come from the germline V gene (reference sequence). The CDR3: CASSLHSRTGGNEKLFF. CDR3 coding DNA: TGTGCCAGCAGTTTACATTCAAGGACAGGGGGGAATGAAAAACTGTTTTTT.

This clone was detected many times. The chain has TRBV6-1 and TRBJ2-7, with a tentative D call TRBD1 (5 bases). Germline V lookup: CDR1 MNHNS, CDR2 SASEGT. This CDR3 has 17 amino acids. V was cut by 2 bases and J by 1 base, with 18 bases left in between. The CDR3 is CASSEFHRGIESYEQYF. The CDR3 coding sequence is TGTGCCAGCAGTGAATTTCATAGGGGTATCGAGTCCTACGAGCAGTACTTC.

This chain's CDR3 is CASSWGVVYGYTF. The CDR3 DNA is TGTGCCAGCAGTTGGGGGGTTGTATACGGCTACACCTTC. This chain uses TRBV12-3 or TRBV12-4 with TRBJ1-2; D might be TRBD1 (5 bases). CDR3 length equals 13 residues. V shed 4 bases and J shed 8 bases, with 14 bases lying between them.

The rearrangement joins TRBV2 to TRBJ2-7, with D tentatively TRBD2 (6 bases). The CDR3 runs to 13 residues. The V and J ends lost 2 bases and 2 bases respectively, with 7 bases between them. Germline V gene sequence: CDR1 SNHLY, CDR2 FYNNEI. CDR3: CASSEWRAYEQYF. In DNA, the CDR3 is TGTGCCAGCAGTGAATGGAGGGCCTACGAGCAGTACTTC.

The chain employs TRBV2 and TRBJ1-2; 10 bases line up with TRBD1. V gave up 1 base and J gave up 7 bases; unmatched junction bases: 6. CDR3 size: 15 residues. The germline CDR1 and CDR2 sequences are SNHLY and FYNNEI. CDR3 residues: CASSEVGQGISGYTF. For the CDR3, the DNA is TGTGCCAGCAGTGAAGTGGGACAGGGGATAAGTGGCTACACCTTC.

The chain recombines TRBV15 with TRBJ2-7; D gene uncertain. CDR1 is LNHNV and CDR2 is YYDKDF in the germline V gene (reference sequence). CDR3 length equals 14 residues. The germline V and J ends were trimmed by 0 bases and 2 bases, with 8 bases remaining between them. The CDR3 protein is CATSRDPQTYEQYF. The CDR3 DNA reads as TGTGCCACCAGCAGAGATCCTCAGACCTACGAGCAGTACTTC. Together with reference TRBV15 and TRBJ2-7, the CDR3 gives the full variable domain: DAMVIQNPRYQVTQFGKPVTLSCSQTLNHNVMYWYQQKSSQAPKLLFHYYDKDFNNEADTPDNFQSRRPNTSFCFLDIRSPGLGDTAMYLCATSRDPQTYEQYFGPGTRLTVT.

The chain couples TRBV5-1 to TRBJ1-2, with 7 nucleotides matching TRBD1. CDR1 is SGHRS, CDR2 YFSETQ, per germline. The CDR3 extends over 18 amino acids. Losses at the gene ends were 4 bases for V and 2 bases for J; bases not matched to a gene: 17. CDR3 sequence: CASSRQMMTGIGNYGYTF. CDR3 DNA: TGCGCCAGCAGCCGCCAAATGATGACAGGGATTGGCAACTATGGCTACACCTTC. The whole variable domain, remainder taken from reference TRBV5-1 and TRBJ1-2, is KAGVTQTPRYLIKTRGQQVTLSCSPISGHRSVSWYQQTPGQGLQFLFEYFSETQRNKGNFPGRFSGRQFSNSRSEMNVSTLELGDSALYLCASSRQMMTGIGNYGYTFGSGTRLTVV.

The chain has TRBV15 and TRBJ2-5; 13 nucleotides align to TRBD2. With 3 bases clipped from V and 4 bases from J, the junction kept 8 bases outside the gene matches. This CDR3 is built from 17 residues. Germline V gene sequence: CDR1 LNHNV, CDR2 YYDKDF (reference sequence). CDR3 DNA sequence: TGTGCCACCAGCAGCCACGGACTAGCGGGAGTTGGAGAGACCCAGTACTTC. Translated, it gives CATSSHGLAGVGETQYF.

The genes are TRBV5-4 and TRBJ2-5; possibly TRBD2 for D (5 bases). Trimming took 2 bases from V and 4 from J, leaving 12 bases between them. The CDR3 runs 14 residues. In germline, CDR1 is SGHNT, CDR2 YYREEE (reference sequence). Written as DNA, the CDR3 is TGTGCCAGCAGCTTCAATCCTAGCCGAGAGACCCAGTACTTC. It specifies CASSFNPSRETQYF.

This clone appeared once. The chain couples TRBV3-1 (or the pseudogene TRBV3-2) to TRBJ2-1; 8 bases align to TRBD2. This CDR3 contains 15 residues. CDR1 is LGHDT, CDR2 YNNKEL, per germline (reference sequence). The trim removed 1 base at V and 7 bases at J, leaving 6 bases unmatched. The CDR3 reads CASSQAGGVDNEQFF. CDR3 nucleotides: TGTGCCAGCAGCCAAGCGGGGGGGGTAGATAATGAGCAGTTCTTC.

This chain joins TRBV11-3 and TRBJ2-7; TRBD1 matches at 9 bases. The CDR3 spans 15 residues. CDR1 and CDR2 from the germline V gene are SGHNT and YENEEA. The ends lost 1 base at V and 7 bases at J; junction bases unmatched: 8. Written as DNA, the CDR3 is TGTGCCAGCAGCTTAGTAACAGGGGGCGTAGAGGAGCAGTACTTC. Amino acids: CASSLVTGGVEEQYF.

Here the CDR3 reads CASSEGVYGYTF. Here the CDR3 DNA reads TGTGCCAGCAGTGAAGGCGTCTATGGCTACACCTTC. The chain employs TRBV2 and TRBJ1-2; D not certain. Looked up from germline, CDR1 is SNHLY and CDR2 is FYNNEI. V lost 1 base and J lost 4, with 4 bases in between. The CDR3 runs 12 residues.

V gene TRBV28 combines with J gene TRBJ1-2; no definite D call. The CDR3 covers 16 residues. The V and J ends lost 6 bases and 4 bases respectively, with 21 bases between them. Germline CDR1 is MDHEN and CDR2 is SYDVKM. The CDR3: CASRDAGLTVGYGYTF. The CDR3 DNA sequence: TGTGCCAGCAGGGACGCGGGTCTGACGGTCGGCTATGGCTACACCTTC.

This rearrangement joins TRBV2 to TRBJ1-1, with D unclear. V dropped 8 bases and J dropped 4 bases, with 11 bases sitting between them. This CDR3 contains 12 residues. The V gene's germline CDR1 is SNHLY and CDR2 FYNNEI. CDR3 nucleotides: TGTGCCAGCGGGGAGACGGGCACTGAAGCTTTCTTT. It is translated as CASGETGTEAFF.

V and J are TRBV3-1 (or the pseudogene TRBV3-2) and TRBJ1-6; D may be TRBD1 (5 bases). The CDR3 contains 16 residues. Germline V gives CDR1 LGHDT, CDR2 YNNKEL (reference sequence). Trimming removed 4 bases from V and 0 bases from J, with 10 bases in between. The CDR3 bases are TGTGCCAGCAGCCTAGGGGTCAGCTCCTATAATTCACCCCTCCACTTT. It codes for CASSLGVSSYNSPLHF.

V usage is TRBV7-9 and J usage is TRBJ1-2, with 9 bases aligning to TRBD1. After removal of 2 bases from V and 7 bases from J, the junction contained 8 bases not matched to a gene. Germline V CDR1 and CDR2: SEHNR, FQNEAQ (reference sequence). The CDR3 covers 15 residues. CDR3 amino acids: CASSLWDRESSGYTF. The CDR3 bases are TGTGCCAGCAGCTTATGGGACAGGGAATCCAGTGGCTACACCTTC.

This clone was recorded once. The V gene is TRBV11-1, the J gene TRBJ1-1; D ambiguous. Trimming took off 3 bases at V and 10 bases at J, with 9 bases between the two ends. The V gene's germline CDR1 is SGHAT and CDR2 FQDESV (reference sequence). This CDR3 is built from 11 residues. CDR3 nucleotide sequence: TGTGCCAGCAGCTTCACCACCGGAGCTTTCTTT. Its protein product is CASSFTTGAFF.

V gene TRBV11-2 combines with J gene TRBJ2-1; D is possibly TRBD2 (6 bases). The V gene lost 5 bases and the J gene lost 10 bases, with 18 bases spanning the gap. CDR3 length: 14 amino acids. Germline lookup yields CDR1 SGHAT and CDR2 FQNNGV. The CDR3, as DNA: TGTGCCAGCAGCCGGCTTGGGCGGGGAGCCGAGCAGTTCTTC. This sequence encodes CASSRLGRGAEQFF.

V gene TRBV6-5 combines with J gene TRBJ2-3; 8 bases are a match to TRBD2. CDR3 length equals 15 residues. The V segment lost 5 bases and the J segment 4 bases; nucleotides outside the gene matches: 8. Germline V gives CDR1 MNHEY, CDR2 SVGAGI. The DNA of the CDR3 is TGTGCCAGCAGTACCCCGAGCGGGAGTGCAGATACGCAGTATTTT. Its translation: CASSTPSGSADTQYF.

This clone was seen only once. The rearrangement joins TRBV28 to TRBJ2-6; possible D gene TRBD1, 5 bases. Germline V gene lookup returns CDR1 MDHEN and CDR2 SYDVKM. With 5 bases removed from V and 2 bases from J, the gap between germline ends came to 10 bases. The CDR3 sequence is 15 residues long. The CDR3 sequence is CASSTPGPGANVLTF. CDR3 nucleotide sequence: TGTGCCAGCAGTACCCCAGGGCCTGGGGCCAACGTCCTGACTTTC.